This paragraph covers one T cell receptor (beta chain) sequence. The antigen remains unidentified. The data stem from a study of cytomegalovirus exposure and HLA in healthy donors. PCR used 60 Vbeta primers and 13 Jbeta primers. Profiling relied on immunoSEQ multiplex PCR, and the TCRdb table lists in-frame clones only, not all of them. This table holds under 200,000 clones, roughly 80% found once. Study-level results: No immune exposure information besides CMV serostatus was available. Specific recognition of CMV antigens was confirmed in vitro for three chains (all CMV-associated). A later analysis found TCR association rates differed by HLA locus, highest for DRB1 and lowest for HLA-C.

The ends lost 5 bases at V and 0 bases at J; junction bases unmatched: 3. The germline CDR1 and CDR2 sequences are SGHNT and YENEEA. This CDR3 region has 14 residues. This TCR was recovered from a female donor in good health and CMV-seronegative. The sample comprised PBMCs. The rearrangement uses TRBV11-3 and TRBJ1-1; TRBD1 agrees at 7 bases. The CDR3 is CASSIRGLNTEAFF. In DNA form, the CDR3 reads TGTGCCAGCAGCATCAGGGGGTTGAACACTGAAGCTTTCTTT. Full variable domain (remainder filled in from reference TRBV11-3 and TRBJ1-1): EAGVVQSPRYKIIEKKQPVAFWCNPISGHNTLYWYLQNLGQGPELLIRYENEEAVDDSQLPKDRFSAERLKGVDSTLKIQPAELGDSAVYLCASSIRGLNTEAFFGQGTRLTVV.